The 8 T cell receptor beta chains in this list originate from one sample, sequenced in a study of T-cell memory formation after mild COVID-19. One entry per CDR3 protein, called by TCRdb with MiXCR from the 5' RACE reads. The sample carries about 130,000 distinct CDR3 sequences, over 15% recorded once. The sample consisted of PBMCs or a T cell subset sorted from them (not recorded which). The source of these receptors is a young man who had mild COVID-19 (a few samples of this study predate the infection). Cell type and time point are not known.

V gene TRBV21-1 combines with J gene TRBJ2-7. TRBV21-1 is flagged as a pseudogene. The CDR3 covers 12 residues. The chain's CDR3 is CASSTRVGEQYV. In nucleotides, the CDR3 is TGTGCCAGCAGCACGCGAGTAGGCGAGCAGTACGTC.

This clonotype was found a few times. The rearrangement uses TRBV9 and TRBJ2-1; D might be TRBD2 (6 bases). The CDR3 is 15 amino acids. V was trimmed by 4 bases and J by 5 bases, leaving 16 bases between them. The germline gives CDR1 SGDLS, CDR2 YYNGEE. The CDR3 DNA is TGTGCCAGCAGCCCCCCGGGACTGGAGAACAATGAGCAGTTCTTC. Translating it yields CASSPPGLENNEQFF. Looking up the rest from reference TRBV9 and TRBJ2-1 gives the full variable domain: DSGVTQTPKHLITATGQRVTLRCSPRSGDLSVYWYQQSLDQGLQFLIQYYNGEERAKGNILERFSAQQFPDLHSELNLSSLELGDSALYFCASSPPGLENNEQFFGPGTRLTVL.

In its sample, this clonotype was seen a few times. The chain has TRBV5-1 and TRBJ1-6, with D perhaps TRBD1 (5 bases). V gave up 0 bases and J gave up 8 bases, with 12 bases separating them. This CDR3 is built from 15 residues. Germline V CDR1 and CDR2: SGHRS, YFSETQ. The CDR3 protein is CASSLAVRADSPLHF. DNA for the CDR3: TGCGCCAGCAGCTTGGCTGTCAGGGCGGATTCACCCCTCCACTTT.

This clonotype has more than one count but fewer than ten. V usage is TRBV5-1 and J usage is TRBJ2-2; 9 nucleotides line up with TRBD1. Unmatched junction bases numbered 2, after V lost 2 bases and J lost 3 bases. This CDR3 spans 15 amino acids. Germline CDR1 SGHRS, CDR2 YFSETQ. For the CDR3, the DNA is TGCGCCAGCAGCTTCGGGGACAGGGACACCGGGGAGCTGTTTTTT. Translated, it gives CASSFGDRDTGELFF.

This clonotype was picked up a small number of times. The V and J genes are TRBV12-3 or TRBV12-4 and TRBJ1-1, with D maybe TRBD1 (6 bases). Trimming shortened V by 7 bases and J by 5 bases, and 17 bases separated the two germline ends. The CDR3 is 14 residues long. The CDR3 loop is CASTPWGGLTEAFF. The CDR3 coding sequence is TGTGCCAGCACCCCGTGGGGGGGGCTGACTGAAGCTTTCTTT.

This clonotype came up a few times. CDR3 coding DNA: TGTGCCAGCAGCCTAACCGGGACAGCCTATGGCTACACCTTC. This gives the protein CASSLTGTAYGYTF. The chain joins TRBV7-2 to TRBJ1-2; 7 bases are shared with TRBD1. The germline gives CDR1 SGHTA, CDR2 FQGNSA. This CDR3 is 14 amino acids long. The junction had 7 bases not matched to a gene; V was cut back by 5 bases and J by 4 bases.

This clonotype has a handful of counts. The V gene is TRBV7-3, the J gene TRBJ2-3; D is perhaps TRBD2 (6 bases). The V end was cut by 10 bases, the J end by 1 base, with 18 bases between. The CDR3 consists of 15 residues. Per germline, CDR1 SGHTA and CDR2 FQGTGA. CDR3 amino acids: CATSRLGGGTDTQYF. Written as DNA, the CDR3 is TGTGCCACCTCTCGACTGGGGGGAGGCACAGATACGCAGTATTTT. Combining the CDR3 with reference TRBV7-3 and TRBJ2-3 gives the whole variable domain GAGVSQTPSNKVTEKGKYVELRCDPISGHTALYWYRQSLGQGPEFLIYFQGTGAADDSGLPNDRFFAVRPEGSVSTLKIQRTERGDSAVYLCATSRLGGGTDTQYFGPGTRLTVL.

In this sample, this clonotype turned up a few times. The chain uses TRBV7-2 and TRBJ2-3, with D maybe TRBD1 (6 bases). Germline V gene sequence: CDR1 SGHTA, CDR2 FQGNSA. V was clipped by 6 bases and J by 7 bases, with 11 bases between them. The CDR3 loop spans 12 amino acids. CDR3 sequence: CASSSQGNTQYF. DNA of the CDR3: TGTGCCAGCAGTTCACAGGGAAATACGCAGTATTTT.